These 7 T cell receptor beta chains were all obtained from the same sample, sequenced in a study of beta chain features in type 1 diabetes (dated by TCRdb to 2016 to 2019). The method was the immunoSEQ multiplex PCR assay. The entire isolated RNA was reverse transcribed using the High Capacity cDNA Reverse Transcription Kit, and thus expressed TCRB transcripts were sequenced. TCRdb obtained this table from immuneACCESS and retained in-frame rearrangements with V and J assigned. These tables miss some clones; where compared with another copy, unresolved V genes account for less than half of the shortfall, and the remainder is unexplained. Within this sample are about 350,000 clones, with around a fifth of them counted one time only. The ten largest clones add up to about 0.044% of the sample. The sample taken for sequencing was naive CD4+ T cells from blood. What this sample's cell subset or site label stands for: true naive CD4+ T cells. These TCRs come from a woman aged 18-35 years in good health.

V is TRBV9 and J is TRBJ2-1; 16 positions match TRBD2. The CDR3 contains 16 residues. Per germline, CDR1 SGDLS and CDR2 YYNGEE. V was clipped by 4 bases and J by 8 bases; unmatched bases: 6. The chain's CDR3 is CASSTGTSGGAYEQFF. In DNA, the CDR3 is TGTGCCAGCAGCACGGGGACTAGCGGGGGGGCCTATGAGCAGTTCTTC. Together with reference TRBV9 and TRBJ2-1, the CDR3 gives the full variable domain: DSGVTQTPKHLITATGQRVTLRCSPRSGDLSVYWYQQSLDQGLQFLIQYYNGEERAKGNILERFSAQQFPDLHSELNLSSLELGDSALYFCASSTGTSGGAYEQFFGPGTRLTVL.

This clone was seen more than once but under ten times. J is TRBJ1-4 and V is TRBV5-1; 7 bases line up with TRBD1. CDR3 length equals 14 residues. Germline V gene sequence: CDR1 SGHRS, CDR2 YFSETQ. Trimming removed 4 bases from V and 6 bases from J; junction bases left unmatched: 6. The CDR3 spells CASSPVGTDEKLFF. The CDR3 region has the DNA TGCGCCAGCAGCCCCGTCGGGACAGATGAAAAACTGTTTTTT. Supplemented by reference TRBV5-1 and TRBJ1-4, the full variable domain reads KAGVTQTPRYLIKTRGQQVTLSCSPISGHRSVSWYQQTPGQGLQFLFEYFSETQRNKGNFPGRFSGRQFSNSRSEMNVSTLELGDSALYLCASSPVGTDEKLFFGSGTQLSVL.

The chain carries TRBV5-1 and TRBJ1-2, with 8 bases aligning to TRBD1. Germline V gives CDR1 SGHRS, CDR2 YFSETQ. This CDR3 has 13 amino acids. The V and J ends lost 7 bases and 6 bases, in that order; junction bases with no gene match: 8. The CDR3 is CASGGRGLDGYTF. DNA for the CDR3: TGCGCCAGCGGCGGCAGGGGGCTCGATGGCTACACCTTC.

This clone was counted between two and nine times. This sample also contains other DNA sequences that code for the same CDR3. The CDR3: CASSLTGDNQPQHF. As DNA, the CDR3 is TGCGCCAGCAGCTTGACGGGTGACAATCAGCCCCAGCATTTT. The J gene is TRBJ1-5, the V gene TRBV5-1; D unresolved. Per the germline V gene, CDR1 is SGHRS and CDR2 is YFSETQ. This CDR3 is built from 14 residues. The ends were cut back, 1 base at V and 3 bases at J, with 8 bases in the middle.

J is TRBJ2-3 and V is TRBV4-1; 11 nucleotides line up with TRBD1. V lost 0 bases, J lost 4 bases, and 15 bases stayed unmatched. The CDR3 spans 20 residues. Germline lookup yields CDR1 MGHRA and CDR2 YSYEKL. The CDR3 sequence is CASSQEADRGPGFGSDTQYF. The CDR3 DNA follows: TGCGCCAGCAGCCAAGAAGCGGACAGGGGGCCTGGGTTTGGGTCAGATACGCAGTATTTT.

This clone occurred once. The gene calls are TRBV29-1 and TRBJ2-7; 9 nucleotides agree with TRBD1. Germline V gene data show CDR1 as SQVTM and CDR2 as ANQGSEA. The CDR3 is 13 amino acids. Germline trimming cut 5 bases from V and 3 bases from J; bases unmatched to any gene: 5. CDR3 protein: CSVSRTGDYEQYF. The CDR3 DNA reads TGCAGCGTTAGCCGGACAGGGGACTACGAGCAGTACTTC.

The chain combines TRBV7-2 with TRBJ1-2; possible D gene TRBD1, 5 bases. V was cut by 1 base and J by 0 bases, with 15 bases left in between. This CDR3 comprises 17 residues. Germline CDR1 reads SGHTA; CDR2 reads FQGNSA. The CDR3 nucleotides read TGTGCCAGCAGCTTAGTCGGGTGGGGCAGTCCTAACTATGGCTACACCTTC. This encodes CASSLVGWGSPNYGYTF.